This T cell receptor (beta chain) was captured by sequencing in a study of T-cell memory formation after mild COVID-19. Overall study: Largely, TCR clusters stayed within a single donor.

Study conclusions and caveats: In pre-infection memory, a portion of responding clones appeared, which suggested that cross-reactive memory joined. CD4+ contracting clones were mainly CM and EM; CD8+ ones, EMRA.

The germline CDR1 and CDR2 sequences are SGHTA and FQGNSA. V trimming: 1 base; J trimming: 8 bases; junction bases outside the gene matches: 5. The CDR3 is 15 amino acids. Constant-segment-primed 5'RACE gave TCR alpha and TCR beta cDNA libraries with sample barcodes and UMIs. One entry per CDR3 protein, called by TCRdb with MiXCR from the 5' RACE reads. The sample carries fewer than 350,000 distinct CDR3 sequences, roughly 15% recorded once. As to this clonotype: Its target is unknown.

The sample was PBMCs or a T cell subset sorted from them (not recorded which). The clonotype comes from a man between 18 and 29 years old who had mild COVID-19 (a few samples of this study predate the infection). Cell type and time point are not known. The chain combines TRBV7-2 with TRBJ1-6, with TRBD1 identical over 7 bases. For the CDR3, the DNA is TGTGCCAGCAGCTTAGGGGGGACAGTGGATTCACCCCTCCACTTT. Protein sequence: CASSLGGTVDSPLHF.